This T cell receptor (beta chain) came from a study of cytomegalovirus exposure and HLA in healthy donors. Worth noting for this clone: Its target is unknown.

Primers included in the PCR were 60 Vbeta and 13 Jbeta primers. The repertoire was sequenced with immunoSEQ multiplex PCR; TCRdb's copy has only in-frame clones and lacks some. The repertoire holds about 160,000 clones, with around 83% as singletons. General observations from the study: In vitro confirmation showed a few CMV-associated chains to be CMV antigen specific. The study flagged around 150 TCR beta chains as cytomegalovirus-associated. Immune exposure data for these donors was limited to CMV serostatus.

The CDR3 runs to 19 residues. Trimming took 4 bases from V and 0 from J; bases not matched to a gene: 8. Germline CDR1 is MGHRA and CDR2 is YSYEKL. Every donor was a healthy person donating bone marrow. The sequenced material came from PBMCs. The source of this sequence is a girl aged 2 to 10 in good health and CMV-seropositive. The chain links TRBV4-1 to TRBJ2-1, with 14 bases lining up with TRBD2. In nucleotides, the CDR3 is TGCGCCAGCAGCCTTAGCAGACTAGCGGGAGGGCCCTCCTACAATGAGCAGTTCTTC. It yields the protein CASSLSRLAGGPSYNEQFF.